This T cell receptor (beta chain) was identified in a study of blood T cell repertoires in COVID-19. Study overall: The United States, Italy and Spain supplied acute and convalescent COVID-19 samples. In each case, the material was cDNA or gDNA derived from T cells, B-cell-depleted T cells, or PBMCs.

Those enrolled, adults aged roughly 18 to 95 years, came from fewer than 25 US areas. For recovered donors of Cohort 3, there were two negative PCRs, clearance, or symptom resolution. CDR1 is MNHEY and CDR2 is SVGEGT in the germline V gene. V lost 0 bases to trimming and J lost 8 bases, with 10 bases between them. This CDR3 has 13 residues. Measured with immunoSEQ multiplex PCR; TCRdb has only the in-frame clones, and not every one. The sample records roughly 230,000 clones, 65% to 85% being singletons. In its sample, this clone was seen a few times. The rearrangement joins TRBV6-2 or TRBV6-3 to TRBJ1-2; D unclear. The clonotype was recovered from a woman aged 60 to 75 who had recovered from COVID-19. The sample comprised PBMCs or T cells enriched from blood (not recorded which). Here the CDR3 reads CASSYSRLEGYTF. The CDR3 coding sequence is TGTGCCAGCAGTTACTCTAGGCTGGAGGGCTACACCTTC.